This T cell receptor (beta chain) was recorded in a study of T cell responses to AZD1222 COVID-19 vaccine. Turning to the study itself: Investigators merged groups given second doses at roughly 4 or roughly 12 weeks. The study, taken as a whole, reports: Increases in Spike-specific TCR breadth and depth were seen after two AZD1222 doses. Seropositive at baseline were only six or seven AZD1222 recipients. Donors were largely white British and mainly female; clonal diversity was possibly underestimated.

Trimming took 5 bases from V and 0 from J, leaving 17 bases between them. Germline V gene data show CDR1 as LNHNV and CDR2 as YYDKDF (reference sequence). This CDR3 is 18 amino acids long. The method was immunoSEQ multiplex PCR; TCRdb's version includes in-frame clones alone and lacks a portion of them. The sample comprises 120,000 or so clones, around 82% of which are singletons, and about 6% rests with the top ten. For this clone: Its antigen is unidentified.

This rearrangement joins TRBV15 to TRBJ2-6; D is possibly TRBD1 (6 bases). This TCR was sampled from an adult in good health. Sequencing was performed on peripheral blood, taken on day 0 of AZD1222 vaccination. This chain's CDR3 is CATSPIRGQDSGANVLTF. CDR3 DNA: TGTGCCACCAGCCCTATCAGGGGTCAGGACTCTGGGGCCAACGTCCTGACTTTC.